This TCR beta chain was recovered during a study of regulatory T cells in long-lasting Graves disease. Study-level information: Antithyroid drug exposure in newly diagnosed Graves' patients had lasted under 3 months. Study conclusions and caveats: Those with persistent disease had in common more public clonotypes (roughly 3,000) than new patients (roughly 930).

The CDR3 extends over 14 amino acids. V lost 0 bases and J lost 3; bases outside the gene matches: 3. Germline lookup yields CDR1 SGHKS and CDR2 YYEKEE (reference sequence). Regarding time point: newly diagnosed GD, antithyroid drugs for less than 3 months. Scientists built the TCR library using RNA that was extracted from PBMCs. As regards this clonotype: Its antigen is unknown.

Both iRepertoire HTBI primers and Arm-PCR of CDR3 regions were used to build the TCR beta libraries. TCRdb called the multiplex PCR reads again in MiXCR, with one record for every CDR3 protein. In the table there are 530,000 or so distinct CDR3 sequences, roughly 15% of which are singletons. These records were also assigned to another study, of T cells in Graves' hyperthyroidism and ophthalmopathy. In that study: Researchers barred patients who had uncontrolled infection, other autoimmune disease, pregnancy or lactation. Most thyroid clonotypes expanded above 0.001 appeared in blood too.

The material was peripheral blood mononuclear cells (PBMCs), obtained at new diagnosis, from a patient treated with antithyroid drugs. V usage is TRBV5-5 and J usage is TRBJ2-7; 7 bases fit TRBD1. The sequence was obtained from a man younger than 30 with Graves disease. Written as DNA, the CDR3 is TGTGCCAGCAGCTTGGGGGGACAGAGCTACGAGCAGTACTTC. This gives the protein CASSLGGQSYEQYF.